The entry below gives a single T cell receptor (beta chain) sequence along with its context. Losses at the gene ends were 0 bases for V and 7 bases for J; bases not matched to a gene: 18. The CDR3 loop spans 19 amino acids. The germline V gene has CDR1 LGHDT and CDR2 YNNKEL (reference sequence). Method: immunoSEQ multiplex PCR; TCRdb's copy keeps in-frame clones and lacks some. The top ten hold approximately 18% of the sample, which has about 100,000 clones, roughly 78% seen once. The record originates from a study of blood T cell repertoires in COVID-19. Study-level information: Sample material is recorded as cDNA or gDNA derived from T cells, B-cell-depleted T cells, or PBMCs.

Sequences were obtained from peripheral blood. This chain joins TRBV3-1 (or the pseudogene TRBV3-2) and TRBJ1-5, with 7 bases aligning to TRBD1. The sequence came from a woman of 80 years or more with active or convalescent COVID-19. CDR3 loop: CASSQDTPSRQGKEQPQHF. DNA of the CDR3: TGTGCCAGCAGCCAAGATACTCCCAGTCGACAGGGTAAAGAACAGCCCCAGCATTTT.